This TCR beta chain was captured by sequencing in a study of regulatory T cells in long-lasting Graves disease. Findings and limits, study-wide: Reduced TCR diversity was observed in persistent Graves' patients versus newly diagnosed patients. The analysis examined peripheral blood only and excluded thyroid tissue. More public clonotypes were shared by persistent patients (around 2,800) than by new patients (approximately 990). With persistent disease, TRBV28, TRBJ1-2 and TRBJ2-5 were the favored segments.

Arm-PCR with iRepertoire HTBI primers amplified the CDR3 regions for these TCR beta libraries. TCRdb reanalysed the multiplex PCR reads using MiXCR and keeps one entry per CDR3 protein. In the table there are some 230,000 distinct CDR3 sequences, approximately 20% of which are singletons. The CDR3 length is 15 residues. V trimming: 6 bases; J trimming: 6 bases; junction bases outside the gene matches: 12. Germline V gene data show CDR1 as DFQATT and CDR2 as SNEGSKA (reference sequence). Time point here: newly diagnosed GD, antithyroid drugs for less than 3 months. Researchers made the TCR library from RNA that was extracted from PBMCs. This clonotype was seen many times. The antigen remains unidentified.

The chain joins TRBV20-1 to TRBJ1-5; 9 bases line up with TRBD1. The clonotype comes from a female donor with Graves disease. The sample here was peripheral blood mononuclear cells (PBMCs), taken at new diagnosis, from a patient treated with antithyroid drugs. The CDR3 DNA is TGCAGTGCAAAAGAACAGGGGGCATTCTTTCAGCCCCAGCATTTT. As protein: CSAKEQGAFFQPQHF.